Listed here are 28 T cell receptor beta chains from one sample, sequenced in a study of blood T cells in healthy people across ages. For the second PCR, which ran for about 7 to 11 cycles, a sample-barcoded 5' primer and a J-beta primer mix were used. TCRdb processed the 5' RACE reads anew with MiXCR; each CDR3 protein has one entry. This table has 850,000 to 1,000,000 distinct CDR3 sequences, roughly 51% appearing once. The sequenced material came from blood. The receptors were sampled from a woman aged 60-75 years in good health.

This sequence joins TRBV12-3 or TRBV12-4 and TRBJ1-5, with TRBD1 as a possible D gene (5 bases). The V gene lost 5 bases and the J gene lost 6 bases, with 11 bases spanning the gap. The CDR3 contains 13 residues. The chain's CDR3 is CASSAGWSQPQHF. The CDR3 DNA is TGTGCCAGCAGTGCAGGGTGGAGTCAGCCCCAGCATTTT.

This clonotype was counted only a few times. The genes are TRBV5-1 and TRBJ2-7, with D perhaps matching TRBD2 (6 bases). Germline CDR1 SGHRS, CDR2 YFSETQ. The CDR3 has 16 residues. Trimming left V 1 base short and J 5 bases short, with 19 bases between. The CDR3 coding sequence is TGCGCCAGCAGCTTGCAAGGGAGGCAGGGTTTCGACGAGCAGTACTTC. Protein: CASSLQGRQGFDEQYF.

The gene calls are TRBV20-1 and TRBJ1-6; 7 bases are a match to TRBD1. The CDR3 spans 14 residues. J lost 10 bases, V lost 6 bases, and 12 bases had no gene match. Germline V lookup: CDR1 DFQATT, CDR2 SNEGSKA (reference sequence). The CDR3 bases are TGCAGTGCCCAGAAGGGGGCAGGAGGCTCACCCCTCCACTTT. Amino acid sequence: CSAQKGAGGSPLHF.

The chain has TRBV20-1 and TRBJ1-2; D uncertain. V was cut by 3 bases and J by 5 bases, with 16 bases left in between. CDR1 is DFQATT, CDR2 SNEGSKA, per germline (reference sequence). This CDR3 is built from 14 residues. CDR3 region: CSARIPLGTYGYTF. Written as DNA, the CDR3 is TGCAGTGCTAGGATCCCTCTGGGCACATATGGCTACACCTTC.

This clonotype turned up a few times. V gene TRBV20-1 combines with J gene TRBJ2-5; D might be TRBD1 (6 bases). From germline, CDR1 is DFQATT and CDR2 SNEGSKA (reference sequence). The CDR3 loop spans 15 amino acids. The V end was cut by 5 bases, the J end by 5 bases, with 21 bases between. The chain's CDR3 is CSALTGFAPGETQYF. CDR3 in DNA: TGCAGTGCTCTTACAGGGTTTGCGCCGGGGGAGACCCAGTACTTC.

This clonotype was observed a few times. The chain carries TRBV10-3 and TRBJ2-7, with a tentative D call TRBD1 (5 bases). V dropped 4 bases and J dropped 4 bases, with 20 bases sitting between them. Germline V gene lookup returns CDR1 ENHRY and CDR2 SYGVKD. This CDR3 contains 16 residues. The CDR3 DNA follows: TGTGCCATCAGTGTTGGTACAGGCCTGAATTCATACGAGCAGTACTTC. Amino acids: CAISVGTGLNSYEQYF.

The V gene is TRBV20-1, the J gene TRBJ2-2, with 7 bases that match TRBD2. CDR3 length: 16 residues. CDR1 and CDR2 (germline): DFQATT, SNEGSKA (reference sequence). The V segment lost 0 bases and the J segment 6 bases; nucleotides outside the gene matches: 10. In DNA, the CDR3 is TGCAGTGCTAGAGATACCCAGCGGGACTTCTCCGGGGAGCTGTTTTTT. Translated: CSARDTQRDFSGELFF.

This rearrangement joins TRBV20-1 to TRBJ2-2, with 8 positions matching TRBD2. Germline lookup yields CDR1 DFQATT and CDR2 SNEGSKA (reference sequence). Trimming cost V 2 bases and J 8 bases; bases outside gene matches: 10. CDR3 length: 15 amino acids. The CDR3 reads CSARNPSGPRGELFF. The CDR3 DNA sequence: TGCAGTGCTAGAAACCCTAGCGGGCCAAGGGGGGAGCTGTTTTTT.

This rearrangement joins TRBV30 to TRBJ2-3, with D uncertain. The CDR3 spans 15 residues. V lost 0 bases, J lost 0 bases, and 10 bases lay in between. CDR1 is GTSNPN and CDR2 is SVGIG in the germline V gene (reference sequence). Here the CDR3 DNA reads TGTGCCTGGAGTGTAGGGCGTGCTAGCACAGATACGCAGTATTTT. Translating it yields CAWSVGRASTDTQYF.

On this clonotype: The conserved phenylalanine or tryptophan is not found at the CDR3 terminus, so this likely reflects a read error. The chain combines TRBV24-1 with TRBJ2-3; TRBD1 aligns across 7 bases. The CDR3 has 16 residues. CDR1 and CDR2 from the germline V gene are KGHDR and SFDVKD. The CDR3 region has the DNA TGTGCCACCAGTGATTCATGGACAGGTAACACAAATACGCAGTATATT. Translated, it gives CATSDSWTGNTNTQYI.

The chain combines TRBV25-1 with TRBJ2-7, with 10 bases that match TRBD2. The CDR3 totals 16 residues. Germline V gene lookup returns CDR1 MGHDK and CDR2 SYGVNS. The trim removed 8 bases at V and 6 bases at J, leaving 16 bases unmatched. The CDR3 region is CASAGLIGTSAGEQYF. CDR3 DNA sequence: TGTGCCAGCGCAGGCTTAATTGGGACTAGCGCCGGCGAGCAGTACTTC.

V and J are TRBV6-2 or TRBV6-3 and TRBJ2-1; tentatively, D is TRBD2 (6 bases). The CDR3 has 15 residues. The V end lost 0 bases, the J end lost 4 bases, and 10 bases lay between the germline ends. Germline loops: CDR1 MNHEY, CDR2 SVGEGT. CDR3 sequence (DNA): TGTGCCAGCAGTTACTCTAGCGGCAGTTACAATGAGCAGTTCTTC. Translated: CASSYSSGSYNEQFF.

This clonotype was observed a handful of times. The genes are TRBV5-1 and TRBJ1-2; 11 nucleotides agree with TRBD1. The ends lost 2 bases at V and 6 bases at J; junction bases unmatched: 3. Germline values: CDR1 SGHRS, CDR2 YFSETQ. The CDR3 consists of 14 residues. This CDR3 is CASSFGQGADGYTF. CDR3 nucleotide sequence: TGCGCCAGCAGCTTCGGACAGGGGGCGGATGGCTACACCTTC. Supplemented by reference TRBV5-1 and TRBJ1-2, the full variable domain reads KAGVTQTPRYLIKTRGQQVTLSCSPISGHRSVSWYQQTPGQGLQFLFEYFSETQRNKGNFPGRFSGRQFSNSRSEMNVSTLELGDSALYLCASSFGQGADGYTFGSGTRLTVV.

The V and J genes are TRBV27 and TRBJ2-7; 10 bases align to TRBD1. CDR3 length: 15 amino acids. Germline loops: CDR1 MNHEY, CDR2 SMNVEV (reference sequence). The V segment lost 5 bases and the J segment 5 bases; nucleotides outside the gene matches: 9. CDR3 sequence reads: CASSTYRDRGHEQYF. The CDR3 nucleotides read TGTGCCAGCAGTACTTACCGGGACAGGGGACACGAGCAGTACTTC.

The chain recombines TRBV3-1 with TRBJ2-2, with D tentatively TRBD2 (6 bases). CDR3 size: 16 residues. Trimming cost V 6 bases and J 2 bases, with 16 bases left between them. Germline V gene lookup returns CDR1 LGHDT and CDR2 YNNKEL (reference sequence). The CDR3 region is CASSIRGVVNTGELFF. In nucleotides, the CDR3 is TGTGCCAGCAGTATCCGCGGGGTCGTAAACACCGGGGAGCTGTTTTTT. The full variable domain, its missing parts supplied by reference TRBV3-1 and TRBJ2-2, is DTAVSQTPKYLVTQMGNDKSIKCEQNLGHDTMYWYKQDSKKFLKIMFSYNNKELIINETVPNRFSPKSPDKAHLNLHINSLELGDSAVYFCASSIRGVVNTGELFFGEGSRLTVL.

There are a few counts of this clonotype. The V and J genes are TRBV6-1 and TRBJ1-2, with D uncertain. The CDR3 extends over 11 amino acids. Germline CDR1 MNHNS, CDR2 SASEGT. Trimming cost V 7 bases and J 5 bases, with 8 bases left between them. The chain's CDR3 is CASTLGYGYTF. The CDR3 DNA sequence: TGTGCCAGCACGCTGGGTTATGGCTACACCTTC.

This clonotype appeared a few times. The chain employs TRBV6-1 and TRBJ2-7; D is uncertain. V gave up 4 bases and J gave up 10 bases, with 14 bases separating them. The CDR3 has 12 amino acids. The germline CDR1 and CDR2 sequences are MNHNS and SASEGT. The CDR3 nucleotides read TGTGCCAGCAGTGGAAACGTGGGGTTCCAGTACTTC. Its protein product is CASSGNVGFQYF.

The genes are TRBV20-1 and TRBJ2-7; D call uncertain. V was clipped by 3 bases and J by 7 bases, with 13 bases between them. The germline CDR1 and CDR2 sequences are DFQATT and SNEGSKA (reference sequence). This CDR3 has 12 amino acids. CDR3 in DNA: TGCAGTGCTAGGTTGGGGTCCTTGGAGCAGTACTTC. It is translated as CSARLGSLEQYF.

The chain has TRBV7-9 and TRBJ2-7, with 7 bases lining up with TRBD1. Per germline, CDR1 SEHNR and CDR2 FQNEAQ (reference sequence). V was clipped by 5 bases and J by 3 bases; unmatched bases: 4. This CDR3 spans 13 amino acids. CDR3 amino acids: CASSQAGGYEQYF. The CDR3 bases are TGTGCCAGCAGCCAGGCAGGGGGCTACGAGCAGTACTTC.

V usage is TRBV25-1 and J usage is TRBJ1-2; D remains unclear. Trimming shortened V by 11 bases and J by 4 bases, and 11 bases separated the two germline ends. Germline V gene lookup returns CDR1 MGHDK and CDR2 SYGVNS. This CDR3 contains 11 residues. The CDR3 sequence: CAPWTAYGYTF. The CDR3 DNA sequence: TGTGCCCCCTGGACGGCCTATGGCTACACCTTC.

The chain is built from TRBV6-6 and TRBJ2-7; TRBD2 might be the D (5 bases). Judging by the DNA end, TRBJ2-5 fits better; the J call may be wrong. This CDR3 spans 16 amino acids. Germline lookup yields CDR1 MNHNY and CDR2 SVGAGI (reference sequence). The CDR3 is CASSYEINEGLETQYF. The CDR3 DNA follows: TGTGCCAGCAGTTACGAAATAAATGAGGGTTTGGAGACCCAGTACTTC.

The chain joins TRBV12-3 or TRBV12-4 to TRBJ2-4; D is ambiguous. The J call may be faulty, since TRBJ2-7 better matches the DNA end. This CDR3 is built from 12 residues. In DNA, the CDR3 is TGTGCCAGCAGTGATGGGTTCTACGAGCAGTACTTC. Protein sequence: CASSDGFYEQYF.

This chain connects TRBV3-1 to TRBJ2-7; a weak D match, TRBD1 (5 bases). Germline assignment: CDR1 LGHDT and CDR2 YNNKEL (reference sequence). The V gene lost 4 bases and the J gene lost 2 bases, with 15 bases spanning the gap. The CDR3 is made up of 15 amino acids. CDR3 nucleotide sequence: TGTGCCAGCAGCCTACGGGCCGGACAAGCCTACGAGCAGTACTTC. It specifies CASSLRAGQAYEQYF.

This clonotype came up many times. The chain couples TRBV9 to TRBJ2-3, with 7 bases fitting TRBD2. The CDR3 extends over 13 amino acids. The germline CDR1 and CDR2 sequences are SGDLS and YYNGEE. The trim removed 4 bases at V and 6 bases at J, leaving 5 bases unmatched. CDR3 protein: CASSMTSSDTQYF. The CDR3 bases are TGTGCCAGCAGCATGACTAGCTCGGATACGCAGTATTTT.

This clonotype has ten or more counts. The J gene is TRBJ2-5, the V gene TRBV6-6, with TRBD1 as a possible D gene (6 bases). Trimming took 5 bases from V and 2 from J, leaving 9 bases between them. Germline CDR1 reads MNHNY; CDR2 reads SVGAGI (reference sequence). The CDR3 spans 13 residues. The CDR3 reads CASSGGQQETQYF. In DNA form, the CDR3 reads TGTGCCAGCAGTGGGGGCCAGCAAGAGACCCAGTACTTC.

J is TRBJ2-3 and V is TRBV9; no clear D. The CDR3 length is 13 residues. Germline assignment: CDR1 SGDLS and CDR2 YYNGEE. Trimming took 0 bases from V and 5 from J, leaving 7 bases between them. This chain's CDR3 is CASSVAFKDTQYF. The CDR3 nucleotides read TGTGCCAGCAGCGTAGCTTTTAAAGATACGCAGTATTTT.

This clonotype has just a few counts. The chain links TRBV29-1 to TRBJ2-4; 13 bases align to TRBD2. The better agreement between TRBJ2-7 and the DNA end casts doubt on the J call. The CDR3 totals 13 residues. CDR1 and CDR2 (germline): SQVTM, ANQGSEA. The CDR3 region is CSAKGLAGHEQYF. CDR3 nucleotides: TGCAGCGCTAAGGGACTAGCGGGACACGAGCAGTACTTC.

The chain links TRBV27 to TRBJ1-1; a possible D gene is TRBD1 (5 bases). CDR1 and CDR2 (germline): MNHEY, SMNVEV (reference sequence). The CDR3 is made up of 15 amino acids. V dropped 7 bases and J dropped 4 bases, with 19 bases sitting between them. CDR3 loop: CASTTQTSGGTEAFF. CDR3 coding DNA: TGTGCCAGCACTACACAGACGTCGGGGGGCACTGAAGCTTTCTTT.